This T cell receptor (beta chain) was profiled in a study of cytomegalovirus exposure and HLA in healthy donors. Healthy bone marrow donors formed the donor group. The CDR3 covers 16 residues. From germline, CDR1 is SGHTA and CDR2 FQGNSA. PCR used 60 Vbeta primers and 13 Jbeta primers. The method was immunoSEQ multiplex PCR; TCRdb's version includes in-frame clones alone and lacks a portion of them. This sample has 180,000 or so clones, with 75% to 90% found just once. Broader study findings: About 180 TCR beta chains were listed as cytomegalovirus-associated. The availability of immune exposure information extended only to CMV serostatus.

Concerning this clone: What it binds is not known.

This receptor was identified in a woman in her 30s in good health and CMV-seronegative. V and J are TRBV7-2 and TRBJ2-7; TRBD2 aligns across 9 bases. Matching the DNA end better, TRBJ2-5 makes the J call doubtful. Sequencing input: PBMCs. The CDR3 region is CASSLGVAGVVETQYF. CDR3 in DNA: TGTGCCAGCAGCTTAGGGGTAGCGGGAGTTGTAGAGACCCAGTACTTC.